The sequence of this T cell receptor (beta chain) was determined in a study of regulatory T cells in long-lasting Graves disease. Study-level background: The term persistent Graves' disease signified upward of 5 years on antithyroid drugs with positive TSH receptor antibodies.

Researchers made TCR beta libraries by using iRepertoire HTBI primers and running Arm-PCR on CDR3 regions. In TCRdb, the multiplex PCR reads were re-called with MiXCR into one record per CDR3 protein. The sample lists about 420,000 distinct CDR3 sequences; around 24% were seen once. The time point is: persistent/refractory GD, antithyroid drugs over 5 years with positive TRAb. RNA isolated from PBMCs was used to make the TCR library. The source material was peripheral blood mononuclear cells (PBMCs), sampled when the disease was refractory, from a patient treated with antithyroid drugs. The clonotype originates from a female donor with Graves disease.

The CDR3 sequence: CASSQPSILDGVTDTQYF. The CDR3 DNA reads TGTGCCAGCAGCCAACCATCGATACTTGATGGGGTCACAGATACGCAGTATTTT. This sequence joins TRBV3-1 and TRBJ2-3; D ambiguous. In germline, CDR1 is LGHDT, CDR2 YNNKEL (reference sequence). The V end was cut by 2 bases, the J end by 2 bases, with 20 bases between. The CDR3 extends over 18 amino acids.